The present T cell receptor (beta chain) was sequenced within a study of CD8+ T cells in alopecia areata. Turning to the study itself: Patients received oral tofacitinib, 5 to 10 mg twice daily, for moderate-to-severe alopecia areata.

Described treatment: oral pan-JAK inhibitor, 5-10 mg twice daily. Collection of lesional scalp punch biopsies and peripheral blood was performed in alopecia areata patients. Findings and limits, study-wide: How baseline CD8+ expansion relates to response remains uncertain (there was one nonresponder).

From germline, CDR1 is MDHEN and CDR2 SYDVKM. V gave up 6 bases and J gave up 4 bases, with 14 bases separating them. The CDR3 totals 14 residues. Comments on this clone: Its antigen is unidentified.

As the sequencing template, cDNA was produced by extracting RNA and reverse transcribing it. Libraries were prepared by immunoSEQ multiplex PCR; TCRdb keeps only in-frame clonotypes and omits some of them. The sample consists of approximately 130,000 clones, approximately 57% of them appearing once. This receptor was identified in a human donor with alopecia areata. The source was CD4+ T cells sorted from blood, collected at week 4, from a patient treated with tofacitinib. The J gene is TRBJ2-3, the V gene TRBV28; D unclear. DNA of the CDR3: TGTGCCAGCAGCCCGCCGGCAGGCTCAGATACGCAGTATTTT. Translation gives CASSPPAGSDTQYF.